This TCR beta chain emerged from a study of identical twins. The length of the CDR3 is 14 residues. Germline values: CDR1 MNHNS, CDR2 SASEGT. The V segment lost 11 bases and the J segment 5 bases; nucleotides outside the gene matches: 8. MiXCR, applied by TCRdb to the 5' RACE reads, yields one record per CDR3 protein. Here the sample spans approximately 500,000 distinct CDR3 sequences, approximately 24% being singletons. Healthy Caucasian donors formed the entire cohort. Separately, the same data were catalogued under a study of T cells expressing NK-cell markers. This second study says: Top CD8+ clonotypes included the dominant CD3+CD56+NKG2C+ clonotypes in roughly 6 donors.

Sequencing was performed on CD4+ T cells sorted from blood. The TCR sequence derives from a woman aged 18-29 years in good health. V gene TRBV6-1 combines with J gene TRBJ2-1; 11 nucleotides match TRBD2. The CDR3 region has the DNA TGTGCCGCGCAACTAGCGGGAGTTAACAATGAGCAGTTCTTC. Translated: CAAQLAGVNNEQFF.